These 14 T cell receptor beta chains were all obtained from the same sample, sequenced in a study of HIV-infected children after antiretroviral therapy interruption. The TCR library was built from RNA with a 3' RACE protocol and unique molecular identifiers. Each CDR3 protein gets one entry after TCRdb re-called the 3' RACE reads with MiXCR. Of more than 40,000 distinct CDR3 sequences in the sample, 4.3% were seen once. As to treatment: PENTA 11 planned treatment interruption arm or continuous ART arm. Here the sequenced sample was CD45RA+ CD4+ T cells from PBMCs, pooled from several time points, taken from a donor given antiretroviral therapy, either interrupted or continuous. Subset defined: naive CD4+ CD45RA+ CD45RO- T cells. These TCRs come from a pool of human donors with HIV.

Many counts were recorded for this clonotype. The chain links TRBV10-3 to TRBJ2-2; TRBD2 agrees at 7 bases. Germline loops: CDR1 ENHRY, CDR2 SYGVKD. V lost 6 bases and J lost 7; bases outside the gene matches: 14. The CDR3 is made up of 16 amino acids. The CDR3 loop is CAISTLGTTLGGELFF. CDR3 nucleotide sequence: TGTGCCATCAGCACCCTTGGGACTACCCTGGGCGGGGAGCTGTTTTTT.

This clonotype appeared a few times. The V and J genes are TRBV5-1 and TRBJ2-1; 9 nucleotides match TRBD2. Germline V lookup: CDR1 SGHRS, CDR2 YFSETQ. This CDR3 is built from 15 residues. The V segment lost 2 bases and the J segment 4 bases; nucleotides outside the gene matches: 4. CDR3 DNA: TGCGCCAGCAGCTTCAGAGCGGGGGGTTACAATGAGCAGTTCTTC. Amino acids: CASSFRAGGYNEQFF.

This clonotype was detected many times. The V gene is TRBV20-1, the J gene TRBJ2-7, with D tentatively TRBD2 (5 bases). The CDR3 is 13 amino acids. Germline lookup yields CDR1 DFQATT and CDR2 SNEGSKA (reference sequence). Trimming stripped 3 bases from V and 2 bases from J, with 11 bases between. The CDR3 protein is CSARRTGAYEQYF. The CDR3 nucleotides read TGCAGTGCTAGGCGGACCGGGGCCTACGAGCAGTACTTC.

This clonotype was observed many times. The chain is built from TRBV10-2 and TRBJ2-4, with 9 bases that match TRBD2. This CDR3 contains 15 residues. V dropped 4 bases and J dropped 7; count of bases not matched to a gene: 8. In germline, CDR1 is WSHSY, CDR2 SAAADI. The CDR3: CASSVSPAGGNIQYF. The CDR3 DNA reads as TGCGCCAGCAGTGTATCGCCTGCGGGGGGGAACATTCAGTACTTC.

There are many counts of this clonotype. This rearrangement joins TRBV11-1 to TRBJ2-7; TRBD1 agrees at 9 bases. CDR1 SGHAT and CDR2 FQDESV come from the germline V gene (reference sequence). This CDR3 is 17 amino acids long. V lost 3 bases and J lost 5; bases outside the gene matches: 14. The CDR3 bases are TGTGCCAGCAGCTTCTCACTCTCCGGGACAGGGAAACACGAGCAGTACTTC. Translating it yields CASSFSLSGTGKHEQYF.

Ten or more counts support this clonotype. The rearrangement uses TRBV28 and TRBJ2-2; D gene unclear. CDR1 and CDR2 (germline): MDHEN, SYDVKM. The CDR3 runs to 12 residues. V was trimmed by 7 bases and J by 3 bases, leaving 6 bases between them. The CDR3 region has the DNA TGTGCCAGCACCGTACACACCGGGGAGCTGTTTTTT. Its translation is CASTVHTGELFF.

This clonotype has at least ten counts. The CDR3 DNA follows: TGTGCCAGCAGCCCTCGAGGGGGGAACACTGAAGCTTTCTTT. Translation gives CASSPRGGNTEAFF. V usage is TRBV21-1 and J usage is TRBJ1-1; the table's D call of TRBD1 was not tested on the DNA. TRBV21-1 is labeled a pseudogene. CDR3 length: 14 residues.

This clonotype was recorded at least ten times. V gene TRBV23-1 combines with J gene TRBJ2-7; D is perhaps TRBD1 (5 bases). TRBV23-1 is an ORF; its function is uncertain. The CDR3 has 14 amino acids. Trimming stripped 3 bases from V and 3 bases from J, with 12 bases between. CDR3 coding DNA: TGCGCCAGCAGTCAGAAGAAGACAGACTACGAGCAGTACTTC. This translates into CASSQKKTDYEQYF.

This clonotype was counted ten times or more. The chain employs TRBV29-1 and TRBJ1-2; 7 bases fit TRBD1. The CDR3 runs 14 residues. After removal of 1 base from V and 5 bases from J, the junction contained 7 bases not matched to a gene. Germline assignment: CDR1 SQVTM and CDR2 ANQGSEA. For the CDR3, the DNA is TGCAGCGTTGAAGTGAGTGGGGGACAGTATGGCTACACCTTC. Translation gives CSVEVSGGQYGYTF.

The V call is TRBV11-1, the J call TRBJ2-7; 10 bases fit TRBD2. With V trimmed by 2 bases and J by 3 bases, 4 bases remained unmatched. The CDR3 contains 15 residues. The V gene's germline CDR1 is SGHAT and CDR2 FQDESV (reference sequence). CDR3 in DNA: TGTGCCAGCAGCTTATCTAGCGGGGGACTCTACGAGCAGTACTTC. This encodes CASSLSSGGLYEQYF. The variable domain in full, completed from reference TRBV11-1 and TRBJ2-7, reads EAEVAQSPRYKITEKSQAVAFWCDPISGHATLYWYRQILGQGPELLVQFQDESVVDDSQLPKDRFSAERLKGVDSTLKIQPAELGDSAMYLCASSLSSGGLYEQYFGPGTRLTVT.

Ten or more counts support this clonotype. The chain joins TRBV6-6 to TRBJ2-1; 7 bases map to TRBD1. The CDR3 runs to 14 residues. CDR1 and CDR2 from the germline V gene are MNHNY and SVGAGI (reference sequence). J gave up 8 bases and V 6 bases, and 10 bases lay outside the gene matches. DNA of the CDR3: TGTGCCAGCAGCTTGACGACAGGGAGTGATGAGCAGTTCTTC. The encoded protein is CASSLTTGSDEQFF.

This clonotype was observed at least ten times. V gene TRBV12-3 or TRBV12-4 combines with J gene TRBJ2-7; the D gene is possibly TRBD1 (6 bases). This CDR3 comprises 14 residues. V was cut by 4 bases and J by 5 bases, with 15 bases left in between. CDR3 residues: CASSSSARGNEQYF. The CDR3 DNA reads TGTGCCAGCAGTTCCTCGGCCAGGGGAAACGAGCAGTACTTC.

This clonotype is deemed medium-sized. The chain combines TRBV20-1 with TRBJ1-1; D call uncertain. V was cut by 1 base and J by 1 base, with 10 bases left in between. The CDR3 loop spans 14 amino acids. Germline V gene lookup returns CDR1 DFQATT and CDR2 SNEGSKA (reference sequence). The CDR3 region is CSARVNTKNTEAFF. In DNA, the CDR3 is TGCAGTGCTAGAGTCAATACAAAGAACACTGAAGCTTTCTTT.

This clonotype was recorded at least ten times. This chain links TRBV3-1 with TRBJ2-1; D unresolved. Trimming stripped 1 base from V and 7 bases from J, with 5 bases between. This CDR3 comprises 12 residues. Germline CDR1 reads LGHDT; CDR2 reads YNNKEL (reference sequence). This CDR3 is CASSQAGNEQFF. The DNA of the CDR3 is TGTGCCAGCAGCCAAGCCGGGAATGAGCAGTTCTTC.